This T cell receptor (beta chain) was captured by sequencing in a study of shared clonotypes between healthy human individuals. Findings of the study overall: All-four-donor shared clonotypes had higher generation probabilities than non-shared clonotypes did.

Original handling: Junction-only sequences without quality scores were provided by ImmunoSEQ, so filtering was different. The repertoire was sequenced with immunoSEQ multiplex PCR; TCRdb's copy has only in-frame clones and lacks some. V and J calls and clone size are copied from that table; D and trimming were computed from the DNA. The sample shows around 700,000 clones, around 73% of them seen only once. Regarding this clone: Its antigen remains unidentified.

The CDR3 loop spans 12 amino acids. The V end lost 1 base, the J end lost 4 bases, and 3 bases lay between the germline ends. Germline values: CDR1 SEHNR, CDR2 FQNEAQ (reference sequence). The sequence derives from a woman between 25 and 40 years old in good health. The sequenced material came from memory CD4+ T cells sorted from blood. Specified subset: CD45RA-negative fraction. This chain connects TRBV7-9 to TRBJ2-3; D ambiguous. CDR3 in DNA: TGTGCCAGCAGCTTAGTTGCAGATACGCAGTATTTT. Translated: CASSLVADTQYF.